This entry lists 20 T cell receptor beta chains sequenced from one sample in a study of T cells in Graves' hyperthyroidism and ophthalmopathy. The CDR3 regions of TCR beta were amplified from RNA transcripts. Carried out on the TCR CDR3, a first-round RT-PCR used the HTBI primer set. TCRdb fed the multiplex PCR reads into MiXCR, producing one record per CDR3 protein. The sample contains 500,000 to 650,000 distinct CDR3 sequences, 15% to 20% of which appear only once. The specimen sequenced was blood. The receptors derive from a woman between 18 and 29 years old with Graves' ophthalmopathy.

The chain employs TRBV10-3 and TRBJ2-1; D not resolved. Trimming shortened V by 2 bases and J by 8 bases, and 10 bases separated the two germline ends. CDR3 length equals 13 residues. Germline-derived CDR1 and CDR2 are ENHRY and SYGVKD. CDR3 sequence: CAISEEFVDEQFF. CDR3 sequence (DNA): TGTGCCATCAGTGAGGAGTTTGTGGATGAGCAGTTCTTC.

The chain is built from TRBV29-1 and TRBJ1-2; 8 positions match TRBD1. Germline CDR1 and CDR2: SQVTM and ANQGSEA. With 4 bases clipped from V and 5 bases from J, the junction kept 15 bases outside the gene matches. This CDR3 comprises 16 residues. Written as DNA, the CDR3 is TGCAGCGTTGCCCCCGACTTGGCAGGGGGCCCTTATGGCTACACCTTC. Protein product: CSVAPDLAGGPYGYTF.

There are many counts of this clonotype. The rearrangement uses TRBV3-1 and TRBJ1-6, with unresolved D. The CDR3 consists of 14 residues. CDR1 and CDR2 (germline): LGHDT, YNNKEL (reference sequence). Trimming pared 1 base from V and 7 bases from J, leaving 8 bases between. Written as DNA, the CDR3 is TGTGCCAGCAGCCAAGTCTTGAGGAATTCACCCCTCCACTTT. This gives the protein CASSQVLRNSPLHF.

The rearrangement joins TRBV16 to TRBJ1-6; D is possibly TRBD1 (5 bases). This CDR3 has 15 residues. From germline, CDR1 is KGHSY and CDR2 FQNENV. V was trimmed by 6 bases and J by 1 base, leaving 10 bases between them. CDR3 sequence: CASSPGESYNSPLHF. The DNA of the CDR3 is TGTGCCAGCAGTCCGGGGGAATCCTATAATTCACCCCTCCACTTT.

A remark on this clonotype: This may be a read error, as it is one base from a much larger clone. For the CDR3, the DNA is TGTGCCAGCAGAAAGACAGGGGGCAATCAGCCCCAGCATTTT. It specifies CASRKTGGNQPQHF. The chain recombines TRBV27 with TRBJ1-5; 8 bases match TRBD1. This CDR3 spans 14 amino acids. V trimming: 6 bases; J trimming: 2 bases; junction bases outside the gene matches: 3. Germline V gene sequence: CDR1 MNHEY, CDR2 SMNVEV (reference sequence).

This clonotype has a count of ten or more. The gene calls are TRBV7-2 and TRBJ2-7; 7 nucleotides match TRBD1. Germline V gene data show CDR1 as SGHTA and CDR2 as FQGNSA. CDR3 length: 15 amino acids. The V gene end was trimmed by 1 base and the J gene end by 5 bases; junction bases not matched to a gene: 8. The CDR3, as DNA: TGTGCCAGCAGCTTAGAGGGTCACAGGGGAGACGAGCAGTACTTC. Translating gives CASSLEGHRGDEQYF.

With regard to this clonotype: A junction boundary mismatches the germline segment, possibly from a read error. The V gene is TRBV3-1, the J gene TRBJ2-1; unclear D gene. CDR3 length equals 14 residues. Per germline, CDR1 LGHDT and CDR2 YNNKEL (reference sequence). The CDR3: CASSQGLAYNGQFF. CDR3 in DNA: TGTGCCAGCAGCCAAGGGTTAGCCTACAATGGGCAGTTCTTC.

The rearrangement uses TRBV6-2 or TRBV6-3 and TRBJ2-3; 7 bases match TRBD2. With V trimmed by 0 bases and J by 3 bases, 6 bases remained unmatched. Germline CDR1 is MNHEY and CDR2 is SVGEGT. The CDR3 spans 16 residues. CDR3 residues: CASSYSGRELTDTQYF. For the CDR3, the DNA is TGTGCCAGCAGTTACTCTGGGCGGGAGCTGACAGATACGCAGTATTTT.

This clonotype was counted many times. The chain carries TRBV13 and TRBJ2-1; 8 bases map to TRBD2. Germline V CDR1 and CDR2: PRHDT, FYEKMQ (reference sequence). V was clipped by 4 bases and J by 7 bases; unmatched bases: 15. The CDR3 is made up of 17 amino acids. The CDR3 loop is CASSSLDGRASRNEQFF. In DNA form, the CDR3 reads TGTGCCAGCAGCTCCCTGGACGGGAGGGCCTCGAGAAATGAGCAGTTCTTC.

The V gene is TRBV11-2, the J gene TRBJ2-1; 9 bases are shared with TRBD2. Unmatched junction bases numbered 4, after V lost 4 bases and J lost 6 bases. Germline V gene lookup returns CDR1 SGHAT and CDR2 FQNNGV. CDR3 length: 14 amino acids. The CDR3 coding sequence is TGTGCCAGCAGCTCCGAGACTAGCGGCAATGAGCAGTTCTTC. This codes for CASSSETSGNEQFF.

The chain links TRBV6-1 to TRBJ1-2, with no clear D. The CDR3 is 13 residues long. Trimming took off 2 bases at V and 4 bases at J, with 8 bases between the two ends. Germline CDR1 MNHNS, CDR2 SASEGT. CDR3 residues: CASSEKGIYGYTF. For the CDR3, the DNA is TGTGCCAGCAGTGAAAAAGGCATCTATGGCTACACCTTC.

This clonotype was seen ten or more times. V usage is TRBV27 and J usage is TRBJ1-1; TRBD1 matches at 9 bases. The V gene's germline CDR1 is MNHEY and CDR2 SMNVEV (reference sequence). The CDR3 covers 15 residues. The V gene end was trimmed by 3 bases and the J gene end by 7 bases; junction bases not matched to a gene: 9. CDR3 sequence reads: CASSFLLGQGSEAFF. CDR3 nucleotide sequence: TGTGCCAGCAGTTTCCTCCTGGGACAGGGCAGTGAAGCTTTCTTT.

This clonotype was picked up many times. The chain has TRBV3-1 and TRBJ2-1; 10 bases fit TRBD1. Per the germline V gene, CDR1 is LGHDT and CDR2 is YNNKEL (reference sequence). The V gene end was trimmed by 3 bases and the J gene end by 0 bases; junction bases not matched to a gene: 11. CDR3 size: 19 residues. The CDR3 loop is CASSQIFSGTGDSYNEQFF. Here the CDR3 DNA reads TGTGCCAGCAGCCAGATTTTCTCCGGGACAGGGGACTCCTACAATGAGCAGTTCTTC.

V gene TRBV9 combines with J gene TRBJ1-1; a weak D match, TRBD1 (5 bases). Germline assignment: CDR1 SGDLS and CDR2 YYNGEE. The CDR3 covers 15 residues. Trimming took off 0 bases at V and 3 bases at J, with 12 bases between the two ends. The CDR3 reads CASSVVRGEDTEAFF. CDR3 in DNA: TGTGCCAGCAGCGTAGTCCGGGGCGAGGACACTGAAGCTTTCTTT.

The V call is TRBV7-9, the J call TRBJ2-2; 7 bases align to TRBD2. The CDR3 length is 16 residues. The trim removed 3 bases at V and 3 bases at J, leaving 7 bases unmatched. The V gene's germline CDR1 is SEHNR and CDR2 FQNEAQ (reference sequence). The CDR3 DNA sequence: TGTGCCAGCAGCTTTTGGGACTACGCCTACACCGGGGAGCTGTTTTTT. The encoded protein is CASSFWDYAYTGELFF. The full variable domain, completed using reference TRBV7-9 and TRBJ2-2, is DTGVSQNPRHKITKRGQNVTFRCDPISEHNRLYWYRQTLGQGPEFLTYFQNEAQLEKSRLLSDRFSAERPKGSFSTLEIQRTEQGDSAMYLCASSFWDYAYTGELFFGEGSRLTVL.

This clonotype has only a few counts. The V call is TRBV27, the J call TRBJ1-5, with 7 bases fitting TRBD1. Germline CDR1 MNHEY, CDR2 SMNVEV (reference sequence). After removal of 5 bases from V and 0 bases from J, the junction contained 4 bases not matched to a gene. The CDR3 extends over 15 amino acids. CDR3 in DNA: TGTGCCAGCAGTCCCCAGGGGGATAGCAATCAGCCCCAGCATTTT. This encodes CASSPQGDSNQPQHF.

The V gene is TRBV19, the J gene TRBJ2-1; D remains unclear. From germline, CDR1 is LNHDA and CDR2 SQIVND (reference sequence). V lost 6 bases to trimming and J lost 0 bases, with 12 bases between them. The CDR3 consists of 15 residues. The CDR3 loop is CASSASVNSYNEQFF. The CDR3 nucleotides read TGTGCCAGTAGCGCAAGCGTAAACTCCTACAATGAGCAGTTCTTC.

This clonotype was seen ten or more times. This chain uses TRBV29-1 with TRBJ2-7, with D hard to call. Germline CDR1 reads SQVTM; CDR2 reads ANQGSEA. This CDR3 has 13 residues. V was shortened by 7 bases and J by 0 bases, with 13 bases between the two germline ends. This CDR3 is CSANSGNSYEQYF. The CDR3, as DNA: TGCAGCGCAAATTCTGGGAACTCCTACGAGCAGTACTTC.

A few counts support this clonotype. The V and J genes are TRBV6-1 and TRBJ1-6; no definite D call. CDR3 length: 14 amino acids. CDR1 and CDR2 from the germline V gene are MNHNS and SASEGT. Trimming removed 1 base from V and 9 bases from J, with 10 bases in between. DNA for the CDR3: TGTGCCAGCAGTGAAGGCCAGGAAAGTTCACCCCTCCACTTT. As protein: CASSEGQESSPLHF.

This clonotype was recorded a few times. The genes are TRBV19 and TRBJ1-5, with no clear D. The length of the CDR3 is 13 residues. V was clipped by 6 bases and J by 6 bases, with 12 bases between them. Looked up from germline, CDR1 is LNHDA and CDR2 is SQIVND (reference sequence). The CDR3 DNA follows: TGTGCCAGTAGGGGGTCGCGGGTTCAGCCCCAGCATTTT. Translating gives CASRGSRVQPQHF.